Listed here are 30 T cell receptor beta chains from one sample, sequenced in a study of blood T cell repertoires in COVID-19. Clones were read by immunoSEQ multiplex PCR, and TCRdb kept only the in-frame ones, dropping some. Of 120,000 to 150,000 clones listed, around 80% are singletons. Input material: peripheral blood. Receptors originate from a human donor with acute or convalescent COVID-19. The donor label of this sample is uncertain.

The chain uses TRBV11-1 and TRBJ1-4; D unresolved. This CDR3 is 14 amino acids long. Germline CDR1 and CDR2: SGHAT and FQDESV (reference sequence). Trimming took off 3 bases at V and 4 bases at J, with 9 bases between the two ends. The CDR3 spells CASSFSEDNEKLFF. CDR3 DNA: TGTGCCAGCAGCTTCTCTGAGGATAATGAAAAACTGTTTTTT.

The chain's CDR3 is CASSQEDRGPNGYTF. CDR3 sequence (DNA): TGTGCCAGCAGCCAAGAGGACAGGGGACCCAATGGCTACACCTTC. This rearrangement joins TRBV4-2 to TRBJ1-2, with 9 bases fitting TRBD1. V shed 0 bases and J 6 bases; nucleotides not matched to a gene: 5. CDR1 and CDR2 (germline): LGHNA, YNFKEQ. The CDR3 length is 15 residues.

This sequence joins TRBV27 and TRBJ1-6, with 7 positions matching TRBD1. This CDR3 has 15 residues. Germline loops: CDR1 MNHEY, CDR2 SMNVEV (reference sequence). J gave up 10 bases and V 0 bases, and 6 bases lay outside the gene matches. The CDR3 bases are TGTGCCAGCAGTTTATCGGGGGACAGCAGATCACCCCTCCACTTT. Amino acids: CASSLSGDSRSPLHF.

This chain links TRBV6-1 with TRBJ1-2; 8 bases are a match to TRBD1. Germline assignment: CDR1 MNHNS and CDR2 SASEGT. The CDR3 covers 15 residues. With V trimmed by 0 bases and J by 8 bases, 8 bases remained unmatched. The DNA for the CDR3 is TGTGCCAGCAGTGAAGCGCTTCAGGGGGCGCCGGGCTACACCTTC. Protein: CASSEALQGAPGYTF.

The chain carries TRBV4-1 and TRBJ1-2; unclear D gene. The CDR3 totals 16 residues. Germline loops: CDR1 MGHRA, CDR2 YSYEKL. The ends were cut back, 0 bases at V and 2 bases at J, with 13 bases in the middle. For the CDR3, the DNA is TGCGCCAGCAGCCAAGATCCTTCCGGCGGCAACTATGGCTACACCTTC. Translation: CASSQDPSGGNYGYTF.

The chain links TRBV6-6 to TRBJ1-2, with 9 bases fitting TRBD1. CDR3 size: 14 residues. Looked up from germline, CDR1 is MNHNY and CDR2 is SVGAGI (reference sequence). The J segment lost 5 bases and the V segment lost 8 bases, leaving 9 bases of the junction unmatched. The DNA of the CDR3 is TGTGCCAGCGTAGGACAGGGGCGCGGGTATGGCTACACCTTC. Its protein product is CASVGQGRGYGYTF.

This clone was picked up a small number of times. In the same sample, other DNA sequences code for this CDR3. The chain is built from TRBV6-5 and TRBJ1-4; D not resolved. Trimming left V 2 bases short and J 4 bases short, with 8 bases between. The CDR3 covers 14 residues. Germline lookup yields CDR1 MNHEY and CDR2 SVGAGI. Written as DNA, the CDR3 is TGTGCCAGCAGTTACGGGCAGTTTAATGAAAAACTGTTTTTT. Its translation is CASSYGQFNEKLFF.

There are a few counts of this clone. CDR3 residues: CASRDRAGTREAFF. The CDR3 DNA is TGTGCCAGTAGGGACAGAGCGGGAACCCGTGAAGCTTTCTTT. The V and J genes are TRBV19 and TRBJ1-1; a possible D gene is TRBD1 (6 bases). The CDR3 sequence is 14 residues long. Germline V gene data show CDR1 as LNHDA and CDR2 as SQIVND (reference sequence). V was cut by 6 bases and J by 7 bases, with 18 bases left in between.

CDR3: CASSPGGVGLTQYF. The CDR3, as DNA: TGTGCCAGCAGCCCGGGGGGGGTAGGACTGACCCAGTACTTC. This rearrangement joins TRBV11-2 to TRBJ2-5, with 8 bases identical to TRBD2. Unmatched junction bases numbered 9, after V lost 5 bases and J lost 7 bases. CDR3 length: 14 residues. CDR1 and CDR2 (germline): SGHAT, FQNNGV.

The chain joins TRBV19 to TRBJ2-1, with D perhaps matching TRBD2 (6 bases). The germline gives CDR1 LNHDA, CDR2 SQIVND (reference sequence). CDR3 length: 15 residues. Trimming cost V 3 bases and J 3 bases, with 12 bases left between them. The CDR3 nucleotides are TGTGCCAGTAGTATTGGAGGGCCCCTCTACAATGAGCAGTTCTTC. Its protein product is CASSIGGPLYNEQFF.

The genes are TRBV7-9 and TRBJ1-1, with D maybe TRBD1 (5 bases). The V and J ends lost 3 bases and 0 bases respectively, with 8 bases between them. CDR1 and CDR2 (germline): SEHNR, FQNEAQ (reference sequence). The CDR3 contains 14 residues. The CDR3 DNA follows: TGTGCCAGCAGCTTGGGGGGGATGAACACTGAAGCTTTCTTT. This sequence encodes CASSLGGMNTEAFF.

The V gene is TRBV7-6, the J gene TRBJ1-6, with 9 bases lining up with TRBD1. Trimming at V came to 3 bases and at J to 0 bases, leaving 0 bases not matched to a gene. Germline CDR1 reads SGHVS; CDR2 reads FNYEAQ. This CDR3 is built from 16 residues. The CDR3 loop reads CASSLGQGSYNSPLHF. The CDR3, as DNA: TGTGCCAGCAGCTTGGGACAGGGCTCCTATAATTCACCCCTCCACTTT.

The CDR3: CASSERGKANYGYTF. The CDR3 DNA reads as TGTGCCAGCAGTGAGAGGGGGAAGGCAAACTATGGCTACACCTTC. This chain connects TRBV2 to TRBJ1-2; possibly TRBD1 for D (6 bases). CDR1 and CDR2 from the germline V gene are SNHLY and FYNNEI. Trimming took 3 bases from V and 2 from J, leaving 13 bases between them. CDR3 length: 15 residues.

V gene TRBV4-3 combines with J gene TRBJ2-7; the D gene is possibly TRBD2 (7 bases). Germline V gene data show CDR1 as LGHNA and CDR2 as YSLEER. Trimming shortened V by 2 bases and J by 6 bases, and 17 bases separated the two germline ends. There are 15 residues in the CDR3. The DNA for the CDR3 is TGCGCCAGCAGCCAATCTCAGGGGAGGGCGAGCGAGCAGTACTTC. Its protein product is CASSQSQGRASEQYF.

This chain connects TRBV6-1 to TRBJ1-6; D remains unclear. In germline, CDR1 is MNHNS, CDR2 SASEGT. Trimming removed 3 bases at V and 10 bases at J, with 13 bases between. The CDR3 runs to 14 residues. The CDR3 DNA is TGTGCCAGCAGTGATGTCTATGGGGAGTCACCCCTCCACTTT. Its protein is CASSDVYGESPLHF.

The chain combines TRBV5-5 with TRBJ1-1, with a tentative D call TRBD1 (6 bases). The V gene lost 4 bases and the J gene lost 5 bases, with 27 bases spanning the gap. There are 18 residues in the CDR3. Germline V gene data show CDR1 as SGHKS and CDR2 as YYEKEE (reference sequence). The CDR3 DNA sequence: TGTGCCAGCAGCCAAACAATCAGGGGCTCGCCTAGGGAGACTGAAGCTTTCTTT. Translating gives CASSQTIRGSPRETEAFF.

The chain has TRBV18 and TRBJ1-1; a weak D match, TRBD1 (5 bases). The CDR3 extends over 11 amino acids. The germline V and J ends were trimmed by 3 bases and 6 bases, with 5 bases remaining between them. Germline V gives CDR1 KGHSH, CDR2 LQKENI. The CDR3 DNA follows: TGTGCCAGCTCACCGGGGCCTGAAGCTTTCTTT. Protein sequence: CASSPGPEAFF.

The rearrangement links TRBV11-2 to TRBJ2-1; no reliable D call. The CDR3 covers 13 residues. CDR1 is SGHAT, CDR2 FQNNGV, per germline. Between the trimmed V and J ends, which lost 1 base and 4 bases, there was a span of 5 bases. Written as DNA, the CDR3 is TGTGCCAGCAGCTTAGGGCAATACAATGAGCAGTTCTTC. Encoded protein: CASSLGQYNEQFF.

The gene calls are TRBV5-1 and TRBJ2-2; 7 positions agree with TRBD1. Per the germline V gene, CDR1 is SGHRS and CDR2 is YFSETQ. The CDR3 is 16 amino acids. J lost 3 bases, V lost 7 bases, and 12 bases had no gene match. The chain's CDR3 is CASLMGDRADTGELFF. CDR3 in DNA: TGCGCCAGCCTTATGGGGGACAGAGCCGACACCGGGGAGCTGTTTTTT.

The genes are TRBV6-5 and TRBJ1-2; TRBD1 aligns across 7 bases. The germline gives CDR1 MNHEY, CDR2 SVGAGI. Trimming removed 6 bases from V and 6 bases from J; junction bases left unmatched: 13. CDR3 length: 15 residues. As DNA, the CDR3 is TGTGCCAGCAGGCCTCCGCAGGGGGGCGGGAATGGCTACACCTTC. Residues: CASRPPQGGGNGYTF.

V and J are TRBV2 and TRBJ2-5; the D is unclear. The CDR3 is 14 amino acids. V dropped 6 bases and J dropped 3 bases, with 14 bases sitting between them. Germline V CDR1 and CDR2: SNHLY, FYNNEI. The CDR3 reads CASRESTLKETQYF. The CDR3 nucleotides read TGTGCCAGCAGGGAGTCGACCCTCAAAGAGACCCAGTACTTC.

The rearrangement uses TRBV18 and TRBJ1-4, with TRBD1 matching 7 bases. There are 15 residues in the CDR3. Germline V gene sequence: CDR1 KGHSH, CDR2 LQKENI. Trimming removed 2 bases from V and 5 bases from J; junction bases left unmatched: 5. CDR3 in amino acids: CASSPETGSNEKLFF. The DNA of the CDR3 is TGTGCCAGCTCACCAGAGACAGGGTCAAATGAAAAACTGTTTTTT. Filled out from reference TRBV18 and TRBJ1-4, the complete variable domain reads NAGVMQNPRHLVRRRGQEARLRCSPMKGHSHVYWYRQLPEEGLKFMVYLQKENIIDESGMPKERFSAEFPKEGPSILRIQQVVRGDSAAYFCASSPETGSNEKLFFGSGTQLSVL.

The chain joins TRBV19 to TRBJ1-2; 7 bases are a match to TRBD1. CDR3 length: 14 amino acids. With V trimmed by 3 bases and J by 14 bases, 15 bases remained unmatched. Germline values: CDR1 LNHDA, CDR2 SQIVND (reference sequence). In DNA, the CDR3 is TGTGCCAGTAGTATCAGGGGGGCAGGGACCTCGGGGACCTTC. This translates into CASSIRGAGTSGTF.

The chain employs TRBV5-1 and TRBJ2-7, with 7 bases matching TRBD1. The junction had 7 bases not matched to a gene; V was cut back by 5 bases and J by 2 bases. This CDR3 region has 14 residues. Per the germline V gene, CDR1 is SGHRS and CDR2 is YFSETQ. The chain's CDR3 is CASRRDTGAYEQYF. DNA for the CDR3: TGCGCCAGCAGACGGGACACAGGGGCCTACGAGCAGTACTTC.

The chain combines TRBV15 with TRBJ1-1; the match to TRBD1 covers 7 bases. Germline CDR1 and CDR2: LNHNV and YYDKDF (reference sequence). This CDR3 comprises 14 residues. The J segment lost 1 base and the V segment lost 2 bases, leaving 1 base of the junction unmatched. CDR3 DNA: TGTGCCACCAGCAGACGGACAGGGAACACTGAAGCTTTCTTT. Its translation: CATSRRTGNTEAFF. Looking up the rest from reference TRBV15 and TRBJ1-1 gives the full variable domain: DAMVIQNPRYQVTQFGKPVTLSCSQTLNHNVMYWYQQKSSQAPKLLFHYYDKDFNNEADTPDNFQSRRPNTSFCFLDIRSPGLGDTAMYLCATSRRTGNTEAFFGQGTRLTVV.

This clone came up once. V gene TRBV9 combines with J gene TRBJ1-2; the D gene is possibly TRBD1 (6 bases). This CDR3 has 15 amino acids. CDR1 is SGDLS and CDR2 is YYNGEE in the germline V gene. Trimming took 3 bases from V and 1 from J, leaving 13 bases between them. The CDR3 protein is CASSDGQPYNYGYTF. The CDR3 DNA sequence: TGTGCCAGCAGCGACGGACAGCCTTATAACTATGGCTACACCTTC.

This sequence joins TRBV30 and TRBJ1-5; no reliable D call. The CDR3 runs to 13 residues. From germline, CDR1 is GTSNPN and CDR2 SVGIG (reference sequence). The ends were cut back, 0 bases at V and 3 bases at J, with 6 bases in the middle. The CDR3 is CAWSVRPNQPQHF. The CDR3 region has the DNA TGTGCCTGGAGTGTGAGGCCCAATCAGCCCCAGCATTTT. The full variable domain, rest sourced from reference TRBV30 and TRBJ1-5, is SQTIHQWPATLVQPVGSPLSLECTVEGTSNPNLYWYRQAAGRGLQLLFYSVGIGQISSEVPQNLSASRPQDRQFILSSKKLLLSDSGFYLCAWSVRPNQPQHFGDGTRLSIL.

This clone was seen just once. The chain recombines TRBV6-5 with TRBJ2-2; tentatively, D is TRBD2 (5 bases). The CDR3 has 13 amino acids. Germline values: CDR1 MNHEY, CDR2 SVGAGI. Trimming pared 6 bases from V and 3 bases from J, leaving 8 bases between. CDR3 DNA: TGTGCCAGCAGACGGGGATACACCGGGGAGCTGTTTTTT. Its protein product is CASRRGYTGELFF.

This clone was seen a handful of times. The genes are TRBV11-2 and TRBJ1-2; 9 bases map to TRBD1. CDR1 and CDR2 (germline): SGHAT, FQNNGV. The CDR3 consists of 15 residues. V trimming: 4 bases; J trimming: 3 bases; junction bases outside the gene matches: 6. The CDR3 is CASSSRTGAHYGYTF. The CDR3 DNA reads TGTGCCAGCAGCTCCCGGACAGGGGCACACTATGGCTACACCTTC. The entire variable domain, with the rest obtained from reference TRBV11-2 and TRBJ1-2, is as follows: EAGVAQSPRYKIIEKRQSVAFWCNPISGHATLYWYQQILGQGPKLLIQFQNNGVVDDSQLPKDRFSAERLKGVDSTLKIQPAKLEDSAVYLCASSSRTGAHYGYTFGSGTRLTVV.

In DNA, the CDR3 is TGTGCCAGTAGTATAGGGCGGGGATTCGGTGAAAAACTGTTTTTT. Translating gives CASSIGRGFGEKLFF. The chain links TRBV19 to TRBJ1-4; D is undetermined. Germline CDR1 reads LNHDA; CDR2 reads SQIVND (reference sequence). The V end lost 1 base, the J end lost 7 bases, and 13 bases lay between the germline ends. CDR3 length: 15 amino acids.